The present TCR beta chain was sequenced within a study of blood T cell repertoires in COVID-19. Study information: PBMCs, B-cell-depleted T cells, or T cells were the source of the cDNA or gDNA that made up the material.

Per germline, CDR1 SEHNR and CDR2 FQNEAQ (reference sequence). Trimming left V 6 bases short and J 3 bases short, with 11 bases between. CDR3 length: 14 residues. Everyone who took part was roughly 18 to 89 years old, and they came from over 20 US areas. In the authors' workflow: Amplification of reference gene primers provided the estimated nucleated cell counts. Some clones are missing from TCRdb's copy, which holds only in-frame ones; the method was immunoSEQ multiplex PCR. That table is the source of V, J and clone size, and D and trimming were worked out from the DNA. The top ten clones hold 6.5% to 9% of a sample with 210,000 or so clones, 80% of them seen once.

The chain links TRBV7-9 to TRBJ1-4; tentatively, D is TRBD1 (6 bases). Sequenced input: PBMCs or T cells enriched from blood (not recorded which). The origin of this receptor is a woman between 40 and 50 years old with acute COVID-19. The CDR3 nucleotides are TGTGCCAGCAGGGAACAGGGACCTAATGAAAAACTGTTTTTT. This gives the protein CASREQGPNEKLFF.